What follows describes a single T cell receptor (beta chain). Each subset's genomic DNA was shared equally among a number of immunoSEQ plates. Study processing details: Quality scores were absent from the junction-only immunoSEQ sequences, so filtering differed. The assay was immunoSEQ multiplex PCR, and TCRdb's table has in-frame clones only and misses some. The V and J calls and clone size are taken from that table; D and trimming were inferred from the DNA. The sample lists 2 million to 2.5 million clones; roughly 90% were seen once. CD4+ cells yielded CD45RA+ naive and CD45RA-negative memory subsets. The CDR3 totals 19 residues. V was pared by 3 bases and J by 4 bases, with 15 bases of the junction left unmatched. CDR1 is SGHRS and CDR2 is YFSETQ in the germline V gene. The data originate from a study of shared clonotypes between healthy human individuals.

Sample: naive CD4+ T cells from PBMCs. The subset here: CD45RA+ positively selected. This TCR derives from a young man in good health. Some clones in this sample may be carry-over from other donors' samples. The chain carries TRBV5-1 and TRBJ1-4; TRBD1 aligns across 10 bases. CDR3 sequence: CASSYEPPGQGTNNEKLFF. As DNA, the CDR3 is TGCGCCAGCAGCTACGAACCTCCGGGACAGGGGACGAATAATGAAAAACTGTTTTTT.